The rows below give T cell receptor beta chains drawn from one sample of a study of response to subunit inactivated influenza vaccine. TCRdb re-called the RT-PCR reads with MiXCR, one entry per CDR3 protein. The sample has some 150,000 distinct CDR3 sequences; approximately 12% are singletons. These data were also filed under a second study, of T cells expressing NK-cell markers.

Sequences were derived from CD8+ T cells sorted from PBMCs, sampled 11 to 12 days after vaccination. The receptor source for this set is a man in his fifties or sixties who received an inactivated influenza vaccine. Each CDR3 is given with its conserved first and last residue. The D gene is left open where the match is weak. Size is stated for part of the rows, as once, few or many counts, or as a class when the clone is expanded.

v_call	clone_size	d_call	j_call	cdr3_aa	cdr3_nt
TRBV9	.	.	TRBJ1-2	CASSAHGGTYGYTF	TGTGCCAGCAGCGCCCATGGGGGGACCTATGGCTACACCTTC
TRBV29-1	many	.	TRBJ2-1	CSVVQGNEQFF	TGCAGCGTTGTACAGGGCAATGAGCAGTTCTTC
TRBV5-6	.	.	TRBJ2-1	CASSLGISGFYNEQFF	TGTGCCAGCAGCTTGGGTATCAGCGGGTTTTACAATGAGCAGTTCTTC
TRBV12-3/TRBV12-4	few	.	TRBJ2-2	CASTAGSGELFF	TGTGCCAGCACCGCCGGCTCGGGGGAGCTGTTTTTT
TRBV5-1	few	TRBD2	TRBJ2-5	CASSLTSGREVQETQYF	TGCGCCAGCAGCTTGACTAGCGGGAGGGAGGTCCAAGAGACCCAGTACTTC
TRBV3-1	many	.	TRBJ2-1	CASSQAGVVEQFF	TGTGCCAGCAGCCAAGCGGGGGTGGTTGAGCAGTTCTTC
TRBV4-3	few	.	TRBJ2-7	CASSQDRGLSYEQYF	TGCGCCAGCAGCCAAGATCGGGGCCTGTCCTACGAGCAGTACTTC
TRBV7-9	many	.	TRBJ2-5	CASSLVPEKTQYF	TGTGCCAGCAGCTTAGTCCCCGAGAAGACCCAGTACTTC
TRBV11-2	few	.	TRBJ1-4	CASSPGSGNEKLFF	TGTGCCAGCAGCCCAGGTAGCGGTAATGAAAAACTGTTTTTT
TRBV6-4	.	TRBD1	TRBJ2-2	CASSEGQGKDTGELFF	TGTGCCAGCAGCGAGGGACAGGGGAAGGACACCGGGGAGCTGTTTTTT
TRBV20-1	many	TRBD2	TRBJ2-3	CSASEATLADYTDTQYF	TGCAGTGCTAGTGAGGCGACACTAGCGGATTACACAGATACGCAGTATTTT
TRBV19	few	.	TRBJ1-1	CASSGLNTEAFF	TGTGCCAGCTCAGGACTAAACACTGAAGCTTTCTTT
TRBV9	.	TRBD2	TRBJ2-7	CASSGGLAASYEQYF	TGTGCCAGCAGCGGTGGACTAGCGGCCTCCTACGAGCAGTACTTC
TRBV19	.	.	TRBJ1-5	CASSIVQEQPQHF	TGTGCCAGTAGTATAGTCCAAGAACAGCCCCAGCATTTT
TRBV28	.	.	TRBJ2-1	CASSLLRSKSHNDEQFF	TGTGCCAGCAGTTTATTGAGGTCCAAATCCCACAATGATGAGCAGTTCTTC
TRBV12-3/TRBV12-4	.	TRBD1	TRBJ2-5	CASSPPVRGPETQYF	TGTGCCAGCAGTCCCCCGGTCAGGGGGCCGGAGACCCAGTACTTC
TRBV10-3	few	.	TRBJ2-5	CAISESPGQETQYF	TGTGCCATCAGTGAGTCCCCAGGACAAGAGACCCAGTACTTC
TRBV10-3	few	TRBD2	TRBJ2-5	CALGGGDGETQYF	TGTGCCCTCGGGGGAGGGGACGGAGAGACCCAGTACTTC
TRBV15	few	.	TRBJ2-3	CATSRVTRTDTQYF	TGTGCCACCAGCAGAGTAACTCGCACAGATACGCAGTATTTT
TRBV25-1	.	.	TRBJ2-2	CASSEYRSPGELFF	TGTGCCAGCAGTGAATATAGGTCACCCGGGGAGCTGTTTTTT
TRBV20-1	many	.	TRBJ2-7	CSARANGDGYYEQYF	TGCAGTGCTAGAGCGAACGGGGATGGGTACTACGAGCAGTACTTC
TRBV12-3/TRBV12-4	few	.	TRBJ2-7	CASSLGETGYEQYF	TGTGCCAGCAGTTTAGGGGAGACAGGATACGAGCAGTACTTC
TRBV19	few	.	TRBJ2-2	CASSFSSSWSRPGELFF	TGTGCCAGTAGTTTCTCAAGTAGTTGGTCCCGACCGGGGGAGCTGTTTTTT
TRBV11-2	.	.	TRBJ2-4	CASSLAGVGGNIQYF	TGTGCCAGCAGCTTAGCGGGCGTTGGTGGAAACATTCAGTACTTC
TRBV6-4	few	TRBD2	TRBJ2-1	CASSDSSGGANEQFF	TGTGCCAGCAGTGACTCGAGCGGGGGGGCCAATGAGCAGTTCTTC
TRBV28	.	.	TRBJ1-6	CASSLWGLNSPLHF	TGTGCCAGCAGTTTATGGGGCCTTAATTCACCCCTCCACTTT
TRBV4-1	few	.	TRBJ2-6	CASSQVYGSGANVLTF	TGCGCCAGCAGCCAAGTCTATGGCTCTGGGGCCAACGTCCTGACTTTC
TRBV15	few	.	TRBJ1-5	CATSLDGANQPQHF	TGTGCCACCAGCTTGGATGGGGCCAATCAGCCCCAGCATTTT
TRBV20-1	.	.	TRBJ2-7	CSAFSQALIHEQYF	TGCAGTGCATTCTCGCAGGCCCTTATCCACGAGCAGTACTTC
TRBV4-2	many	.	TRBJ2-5	CASSQGAGSWETQYF	TGTGCCAGCAGCCAAGGGGCAGGGTCGTGGGAGACCCAGTACTTC
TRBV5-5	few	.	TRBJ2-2	CASSFARVTGELFF	TGTGCCAGCAGCTTCGCCAGGGTAACCGGGGAGCTGTTTTTT
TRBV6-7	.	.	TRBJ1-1	CASSYSRGPNTEAFF	TGTGCCAGCAGTTACTCCCGGGGGCCGAACACTGAAGCTTTCTTT
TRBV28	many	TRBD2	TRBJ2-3	CASSSGLAGAWTDTQYF	TGTGCCAGCAGTTCGGGACTAGCGGGAGCATGGACAGATACGCAGTATTTT
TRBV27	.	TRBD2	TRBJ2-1	CASRILAGIDNEQFF	TGTGCCAGCAGAATACTAGCGGGAATAGACAATGAGCAGTTCTTC
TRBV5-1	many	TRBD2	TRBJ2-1	CASSSSLAGDYNEQFF	TGCGCCAGCAGCTCCTCCCTAGCGGGGGATTACAATGAGCAGTTCTTC
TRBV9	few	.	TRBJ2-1	CASSTKSTDSSNEQFF	TGTGCCAGCAGCACAAAGTCCACGGATAGCAGCAATGAGCAGTTCTTC
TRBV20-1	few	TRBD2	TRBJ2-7	CSARDGLAAYEQYF	TGCAGTGCTAGAGATGGCCTAGCGGCCTACGAGCAGTACTTC
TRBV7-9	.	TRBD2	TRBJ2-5	CASSLGTSEQETQYF	TGTGCCAGCAGCTTAGGGACTAGCGAACAAGAGACCCAGTACTTC
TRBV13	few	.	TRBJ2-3	CASSLGGGSLGQYF	TGTGCCAGCAGCCTAGGGGGGGGGTCGCTTGGGCAGTATTTT
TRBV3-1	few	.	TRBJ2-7	CASSLRGYGVRSYEQYF	TGTGCCAGCAGTCTGAGGGGCTACGGGGTCAGGTCCTACGAGCAGTACTTC
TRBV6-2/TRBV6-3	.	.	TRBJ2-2	CASTQTGAYNTGELFF	TGTGCCAGCACCCAAACGGGGGCCTATAACACCGGGGAGCTGTTTTTT
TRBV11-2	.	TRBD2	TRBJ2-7	CASSLDPSGEQYF	TGTGCCAGCAGCTTAGATCCTAGCGGCGAGCAGTACTTC
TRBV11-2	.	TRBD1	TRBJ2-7	CASSFPGTDYEQYF	TGTGCCAGCAGCTTCCCCGGGACAGACTACGAGCAGTACTTC
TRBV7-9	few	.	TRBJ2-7	CASSLSGLPEQYF	TGTGCCAGCAGCTTATCGGGACTCCCCGAGCAGTACTTC
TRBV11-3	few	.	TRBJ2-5	CASSGPRDRETQYF	TGTGCCAGCAGCGGTCCGAGAGACAGGGAGACCCAGTACTTC
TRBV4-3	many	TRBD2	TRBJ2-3	CASSQEPGTSGATDTQYF	TGCGCCAGCAGCCAGGAACCCGGGACTAGCGGAGCCACAGATACGCAGTATTTT
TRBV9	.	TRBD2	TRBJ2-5	CASSGTSQETQYF	TGTGCCAGCAGTGGGACTAGCCAAGAGACCCAGTACTTC
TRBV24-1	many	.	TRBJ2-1	CATSDYPTYNEQFF	TGTGCCACCAGTGATTACCCCACCTACAATGAGCAGTTCTTC
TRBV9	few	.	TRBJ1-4	CASSVGGRAEKLFF	TGTGCCAGCAGCGTAGGAGGGAGGGCTGAAAAACTGTTTTTT
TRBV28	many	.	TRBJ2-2	CASSFVLGRSNTGELFF	TGTGCCAGCAGTTTTGTCTTAGGTCGATCGAACACCGGGGAGCTGTTTTTT
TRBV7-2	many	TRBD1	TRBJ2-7	CASSWTGDEQYF	TGTGCCAGCAGTTGGACAGGGGACGAGCAGTACTTC